The 32 T cell receptor beta chains below come from one sample, sequenced in a study of CDR3 diversity in severe acne. TCRdb re-derived calls from the PCR reads in MiXCR, one entry per CDR3 protein. This sample yields 65,000 to 95,000 distinct CDR3 sequences, of which 51% are seen a single time; around 15% belongs to the top ten. The sequenced sample was blood. The receptor source for this set is a male donor in good health, without acne.

Remarks on this clonotype: This clone may be a read error of a much larger clone one base away. The V call is TRBV25-1, the J call TRBJ2-7; TRBD1 matches 8 bases. V dropped 4 bases and J dropped 1; count of bases not matched to a gene: 6. The CDR3 runs 15 residues. Germline lookup yields CDR1 MGHDK and CDR2 SYGVNS. The CDR3 reads CASSGNRGRSYEQYF. In nucleotides, the CDR3 is TGTGCCAGCAGTGGAAACAGGGGGAGGTCCTACGAGCAGTACTTC.

This clonotype turned up a few times. This sequence joins TRBV29-1 and TRBJ2-7; tentatively, D is TRBD2 (5 bases). The CDR3 contains 13 residues. The germline V gene encodes CDR1 SQVTM and CDR2 ANQGSEA. Trimming took 4 bases from V and 3 from J, leaving 13 bases between them. The CDR3 region is CSVVRERDYEQYF. In DNA, the CDR3 is TGCAGCGTTGTGAGGGAACGGGACTACGAGCAGTACTTC.

This chain links TRBV20-1 with TRBJ2-7; perhaps TRBD2 as D (5 bases). The V gene lost 2 bases and the J gene lost 4 bases, with 18 bases spanning the gap. The CDR3 sequence is 15 residues long. Germline V gene lookup returns CDR1 DFQATT and CDR2 SNEGSKA (reference sequence). The CDR3 sequence is CSARRPGRLRYEQYF. As DNA, the CDR3 is TGCAGTGCTAGAAGGCCGGGAAGATTAAGGTACGAGCAGTACTTC.

The chain is built from TRBV5-1 and TRBJ2-7; D unclear. CDR3 length: 12 amino acids. Deletions cut 5 bases from V and 6 bases from J, with 12 bases between. The germline V gene has CDR1 SGHRS and CDR2 YFSETQ. The CDR3 loop reads CASRVDRLEQYF. DNA for the CDR3: TGCGCCAGCAGGGTGGACCGGCTCGAGCAGTACTTC.

This clonotype showed up many times. The chain joins TRBV2 to TRBJ1-1; no clear D gene. The CDR3 is 13 amino acids. V was pared by 6 bases and J by 0 bases, with 8 bases between. Germline CDR1 and CDR2: SNHLY and FYNNEI. CDR3 amino acids: CASSPDMNTEAFF. As DNA, the CDR3 is TGTGCCAGCAGCCCAGACATGAACACTGAAGCTTTCTTT.

There are a few counts of this clonotype. The chain is built from TRBV15 and TRBJ2-1, with 15 positions matching TRBD2. Germline CDR1 reads LNHNV; CDR2 reads YYDKDF (reference sequence). Trimming cost V 4 bases and J 2 bases; bases outside gene matches: 3. The CDR3 sequence is 17 residues long. The CDR3 nucleotides are TGTGCCACCAGCACCGGACTAGCGGGAGGGCCCTACAATGAGCAGTTCTTC. Its translation: CATSTGLAGGPYNEQFF.

The table lists this clonotype with a few counts. This chain joins TRBV7-9 and TRBJ2-1, with TRBD1 matching over 9 bases. The CDR3 spans 18 residues. V was clipped by 2 bases and J by 2 bases; unmatched bases: 10. Germline V gene lookup returns CDR1 SEHNR and CDR2 FQNEAQ (reference sequence). For the CDR3, the DNA is TGTGCCAGCAGCTTACCTCGCTATGGGGACAGGGCCTACAATGAGCAGTTCTTC. Translated: CASSLPRYGDRAYNEQFF.

This clonotype was seen many times. The V and J genes are TRBV5-5 and TRBJ1-5; D possibly corresponds to TRBD1 (5 bases). The germline CDR1 and CDR2 sequences are SGHKS and YYEKEE (reference sequence). The CDR3 runs 15 residues. V was pared by 3 bases and J by 0 bases, with 10 bases between. The CDR3 region is CASSSKGNSNQPQHF. CDR3 DNA sequence: TGTGCCAGCAGCTCAAAGGGGAATAGCAATCAGCCCCAGCATTTT.

This clonotype was seen many times. This sequence may be a read error, since a much larger clone differs from it by one base. This chain connects TRBV20-1 to TRBJ1-1, with TRBD1 matching 8 bases. This CDR3 is built from 15 residues. Looked up from germline, CDR1 is DFQATT and CDR2 is SNEGSKA (reference sequence). The CDR3 region is CSARGAGRGLTEASF. The CDR3 DNA is TGCAGTGCTAGAGGAGCGGGCAGGGGGCTAACTGAAGCTTCCTTT.

The chain is built from TRBV20-1 and TRBJ2-5; 12 bases are a match to TRBD1. Germline-derived CDR1 and CDR2 are DFQATT and SNEGSKA (reference sequence). The CDR3 totals 15 residues. The J segment lost 4 bases and the V segment lost 5 bases, leaving 8 bases of the junction unmatched. Written as DNA, the CDR3 is TGCAGTGCTCCCCGCGGGACAGGGGGCGGAGAGACCCAGTACTTC. Translation gives CSAPRGTGGGETQYF.

This clonotype was detected a few times. No conserved phenylalanine or tryptophan is present at the end of the CDR3, so a read error is the likely explanation. The DNA is omitted, as the CDR3 cannot be located on it reliably, and the CDR3 follows TCRdb's listing. The rearrangement links TRBV5-6 to TRBJ2-6. Germline CDR1 reads SGHDT; CDR2 reads YYEEEE. Ends included, the CDR3 has 9 residues. The chain's CDR3 is CASSLLSRL.

This clonotype appeared a few times. V is TRBV7-8 and J is TRBJ2-2, with TRBD1 identical over 8 bases. The CDR3 sequence is 15 residues long. V shed 0 bases and J 4 bases; nucleotides not matched to a gene: 1. CDR1 is SGHVS, CDR2 FQNEAQ, per germline. The DNA for the CDR3 is TGTGCCAGCAGCTTAGCCGGGACAGGCACCGGGGAGCTGTTTTTT. Its translation: CASSLAGTGTGELFF.

The chain carries TRBV7-6 and TRBJ1-1, with TRBD1 identical over 8 bases. Germline CDR1 reads SGHVS; CDR2 reads FNYEAQ. The junction had 4 bases not matched to a gene; V was cut back by 3 bases and J by 1 base. The CDR3 is 15 residues long. Here the CDR3 DNA reads TGTGCCAGCAGCTTGACAGGGGAGAGGAACACTGAAGCTTTCTTT. Its translation is CASSLTGERNTEAFF.

The chain links TRBV7-2 to TRBJ1-5; the D gene is possibly TRBD1 (5 bases). Trimming took off 5 bases at V and 5 bases at J, with 13 bases between the two ends. There are 14 residues in the CDR3. Germline-derived CDR1 and CDR2 are SGHTA and FQGNSA. The CDR3 nucleotides are TGTGCCAGCAGCCCGGGACCGGGGGATCAGCCCCAGCATTTT. Protein product: CASSPGPGDQPQHF.

The chain carries TRBV6-5 and TRBJ1-2; D is unclear. V lost 5 bases and J lost 2, with 9 bases in between. The CDR3 sequence is 13 residues long. CDR1 is MNHEY, CDR2 SVGAGI, per germline. The CDR3 DNA reads TGTGCCAGCAGTGAGTTACAGAACTATGGCTACACCTTC. Amino acids: CASSELQNYGYTF.

As to this clonotype: Its ends do not fully match the called genes, so a read error is possible. V usage is TRBV6-4 and J usage is TRBJ1-5; D might be TRBD1 (5 bases). The CDR3 length is 17 residues. CDR1 MRHNA and CDR2 SNTAGT come from the germline V gene. The CDR3 protein is CASSVTSGGSYNEPQHF. The CDR3 DNA sequence: TGTGCCAGCAGTGTGACTAGCGGGGGGTCCTACAATGAGCCCCAGCATTTT.

This clonotype was found a few times. J is TRBJ1-6 and V is TRBV2; possible D gene TRBD1, 5 bases. The CDR3 sequence is 13 residues long. In germline, CDR1 is SNHLY, CDR2 FYNNEI. V dropped 3 bases and J dropped 6 bases, with 6 bases sitting between them. CDR3 DNA sequence: TGTGCCAGCAGTGAGGGGCCTAATTCACCCCTCCACTTT. Amino acids: CASSEGPNSPLHF.

In regard to this clonotype: This may come from a read error, since a much larger clone is one base off. This chain uses TRBV10-3 with TRBJ2-5; no definite D call. CDR3 length: 14 residues. The germline V gene has CDR1 ENHRY and CDR2 SYGVKD. CDR3 bases: TGTGCCATCAGTGACACACGGAACCAAGAGACCCGGTACTTC. Its protein is CAISDTRNQETRYF.

In nucleotides, the CDR3 is TGTGCCAGCGCCCGGGACAGGGGGCGCGAGCATTTT. This codes for CASARDRGREHF. V usage is TRBV7-6 and J usage is TRBJ1-5, with TRBD1 identical over 12 bases. The germline gives CDR1 SGHVS, CDR2 FNYEAQ. The V gene end was trimmed by 8 bases and the J gene end by 14 bases; junction bases not matched to a gene: 7. The CDR3 is made up of 12 amino acids. The variable domain in full, with the rest retrieved from reference TRBV7-6 and TRBJ1-5, is GAGVSQSPRYKVTKRGQDVALRCDPISGHVSLYWYRQALGQGPEFLTYFNYEAQQDKSGLPNDRFSAERPEGSISTLTIQRTEQRDSAMYRCASARDRGREHFGDGTRLSIL.

This clonotype was observed a few times. CDR3 sequence: CASSSRAQQNTEAFF. CDR3 DNA: TGTGCCAGCAGTTCTCGGGCCCAACAGAACACTGAAGCTTTCTTT. The V call is TRBV6-1, the J call TRBJ1-1, with D hard to call. Trimming shortened V by 5 bases and J by 1 base, and 14 bases separated the two germline ends. The germline V gene has CDR1 MNHNS and CDR2 SASEGT. This CDR3 contains 15 residues.

This clonotype appeared a few times. One end of the junction fails to match germline, which may point to a read error. The V call is TRBV20-1, the J call TRBJ1-6; D gene ambiguous. Germline V CDR1 and CDR2: DFQATT, SNEGSKA (reference sequence). This CDR3 has 8 amino acids. CDR3 amino acids: CSASTGVF. For the CDR3, the DNA is TGCAGTGCTAGTACCGGGGTCTTT.

Judged by abundance, this clonotype is medium-sized. V is TRBV20-1 and J is TRBJ2-5, with D tentatively TRBD1 or TRBD2 (5 bases each). V was pared by 3 bases and J by 1 base, with 18 bases between. Germline-derived CDR1 and CDR2 are DFQATT and SNEGSKA (reference sequence). The CDR3 covers 16 residues. The chain's CDR3 is CSASTDSGGFQETQYF. The CDR3 region has the DNA TGCAGTGCTAGCACCGACAGTGGAGGTTTCCAAGAGACCCAGTACTTC.

This chain connects TRBV6-6 to TRBJ1-1; D not certain. Germline CDR1 and CDR2: MNHNY and SVGAGI (reference sequence). The CDR3 covers 13 residues. V was pared by 5 bases and J by 3 bases, with 10 bases between. For the CDR3, the DNA is TGTGCCAGCAGTGTTGAGGTGTACACTGAAGCTTTCTTT. This codes for CASSVEVYTEAFF.

V and J are TRBV7-3 and TRBJ2-3; TRBD2 matches 8 bases. The CDR3 loop spans 18 amino acids. The germline CDR1 and CDR2 sequences are SGHTA and FQGTGA. V lost 0 bases, J lost 0 bases, and 8 bases stayed unmatched. The CDR3, as DNA: TGTGCCAGCAGCTTAACGGCGGGGGGAGGCGGGAGCACAGATACGCAGTATTTT. It encodes CASSLTAGGGGSTDTQYF.

This clonotype has ten or more counts. The rearrangement uses TRBV5-8 and TRBJ1-2; 7 positions match TRBD1. CDR3 size: 16 residues. The junction had 8 bases not matched to a gene; V was cut back by 0 bases and J by 3 bases. Germline V gene data show CDR1 as SGHTS and CDR2 as YDEGEE. Here the CDR3 reads CASSLGQGLTYYGYTF. The CDR3 DNA sequence: TGTGCCAGCAGCTTGGGACAGGGATTAACCTACTATGGCTACACCTTC.

This clonotype was found many times. The J gene is TRBJ1-2, the V gene TRBV30; the match to TRBD1 covers 11 bases. This CDR3 region has 21 residues. The trim removed 0 bases at V and 7 bases at J, leaving 25 bases unmatched. The germline gives CDR1 GTSNPN, CDR2 SVGIG (reference sequence). The CDR3 loop reads CAWSVFRTNNPGQGVRGGYTF. Here the CDR3 DNA reads TGTGCCTGGAGTGTCTTCCGAACTAACAATCCGGGACAGGGGGTCCGGGGTGGCTACACCTTC.

The chain uses TRBV20-1 and TRBJ2-5; D could derive from TRBD1 or TRBD2 (5 bases each). The V gene's germline CDR1 is DFQATT and CDR2 SNEGSKA (reference sequence). Trimming removed 5 bases at V and 5 bases at J, with 18 bases between. CDR3 size: 14 residues. CDR3 residues: CSADGVGGRETQYF. CDR3 in DNA: TGCAGTGCTGACGGGGTTGGGGGTCGGGAGACCCAGTACTTC.

This clonotype was seen once. A read error is likely, as this CDR3 ends without the conserved phenylalanine or tryptophan. J is TRBJ2-7 and V is TRBV7-9, with 9 bases fitting TRBD1. V shed 6 bases, J shed 1 base, and the junction held 7 bases outside the gene matches. The length of the CDR3 is 15 residues. From germline, CDR1 is SEHNR and CDR2 FQNEAQ (reference sequence). CDR3 protein: CASSDPTGGSYEQYL. In DNA, the CDR3 is TGTGCCAGCAGTGATCCGACAGGGGGGTCCTACGAGCAGTACCTC.

This chain joins TRBV24-1 and TRBJ2-1; TRBD2 matches at 11 bases. CDR1 is KGHDR and CDR2 is SFDVKD in the germline V gene. This CDR3 comprises 19 residues. J lost 15 bases, V lost 5 bases, and 26 bases had no gene match. The DNA for the CDR3 is TGTGCCACCAGTGGGGGGCTCGGACAATCGGCCCGACTAGCGGGACCCCTGTTCTTC. Amino acids: CATSGGLGQSARLAGPLFF.

This rearrangement joins TRBV2 to TRBJ2-1; 8 bases align to TRBD2. Trimming at V came to 6 bases and at J to 3 bases, leaving 4 bases not matched to a gene. This CDR3 contains 14 residues. The V gene's germline CDR1 is SNHLY and CDR2 FYNNEI. The CDR3 region has the DNA TGTGCCAGCAGATCGGCGGGGGGCTACAATGAGCAGTTCTTC. It is translated as CASRSAGGYNEQFF.

The DNA of the CDR3 is TGCGCCAGCAGTGGAGGCCTCGGTCAGCCCCAGCATTTT. Residues: CASSGGLGQPQHF. The chain uses TRBV10-1 and TRBJ1-5; D is undetermined. This CDR3 is 13 amino acids long. The germline V and J ends were trimmed by 4 bases and 6 bases, with 10 bases remaining between them. Germline V lookup: CDR1 WNHNN, CDR2 SYGVQD (reference sequence).

This clonotype was counted ten times or more. The chain employs TRBV6-5 and TRBJ2-1; perhaps D is TRBD1 or TRBD2 (5 bases each). CDR3 length: 14 residues. The ends were cut back, 3 bases at V and 6 bases at J, with 12 bases in the middle. Germline V gene data show CDR1 as MNHEY and CDR2 as SVGAGI. The CDR3 spells CASSYGLGVNEQFF. Here the CDR3 DNA reads TGTGCCAGCAGTTATGGACTGGGGGTCAATGAGCAGTTCTTC.